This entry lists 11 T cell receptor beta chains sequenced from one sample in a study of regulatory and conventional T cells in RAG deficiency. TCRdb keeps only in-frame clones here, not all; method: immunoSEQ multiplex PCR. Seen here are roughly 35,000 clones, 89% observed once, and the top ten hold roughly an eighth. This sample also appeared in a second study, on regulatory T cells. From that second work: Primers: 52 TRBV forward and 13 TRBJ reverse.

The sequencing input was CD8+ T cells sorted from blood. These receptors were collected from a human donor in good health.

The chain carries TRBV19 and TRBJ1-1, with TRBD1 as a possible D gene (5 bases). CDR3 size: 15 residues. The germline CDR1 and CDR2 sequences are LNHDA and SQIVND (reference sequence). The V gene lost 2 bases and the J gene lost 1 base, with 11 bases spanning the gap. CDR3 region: CASSIRGPRNTEAFF. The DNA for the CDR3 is TGTGCCAGTAGTATAAGGGGACCTCGGAACACTGAAGCTTTCTTT.

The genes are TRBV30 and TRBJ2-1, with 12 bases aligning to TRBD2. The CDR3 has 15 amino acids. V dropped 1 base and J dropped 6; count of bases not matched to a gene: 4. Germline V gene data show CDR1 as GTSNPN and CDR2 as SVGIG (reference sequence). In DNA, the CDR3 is TGTGCCTGGAGTGGACTAGCGGGAGTTGCCAATGAGCAGTTCTTC. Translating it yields CAWSGLAGVANEQFF.

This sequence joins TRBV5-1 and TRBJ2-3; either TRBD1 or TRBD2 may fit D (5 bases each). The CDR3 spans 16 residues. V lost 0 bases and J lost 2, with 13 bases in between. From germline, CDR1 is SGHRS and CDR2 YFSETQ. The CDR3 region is CASSLVGERATDTQYF. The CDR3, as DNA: TGCGCCAGCAGCTTGGTAGGGGAGAGGGCCACAGATACGCAGTATTTT.

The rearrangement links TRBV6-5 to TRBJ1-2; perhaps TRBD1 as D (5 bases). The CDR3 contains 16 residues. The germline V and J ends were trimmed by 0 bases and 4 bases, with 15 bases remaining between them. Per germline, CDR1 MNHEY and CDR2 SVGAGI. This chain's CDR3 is CASSYSSGGPTYGYTF. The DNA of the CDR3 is TGTGCCAGCAGTTACTCGAGTGGGGGACCTACCTATGGCTACACCTTC.

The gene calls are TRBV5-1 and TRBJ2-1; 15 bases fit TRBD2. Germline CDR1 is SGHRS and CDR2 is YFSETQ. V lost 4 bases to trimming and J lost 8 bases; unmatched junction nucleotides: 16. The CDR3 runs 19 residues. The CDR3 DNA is TGCGCCAGCAGCCGGGGGACTAGCGGGGGGATCCCATCGTGGGATGAGCAGTTCTTC. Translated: CASSRGTSGGIPSWDEQFF.

CDR3 in amino acids: CASSLTENTEAFF. For the CDR3, the DNA is TGCGCCAGCAGTTTGACAGAGAACACTGAAGCTTTCTTT. The rearrangement uses TRBV10-1 and TRBJ1-1; TRBD1 is a possible D gene (5 bases). The germline CDR1 and CDR2 sequences are WNHNN and SYGVQD (reference sequence). The CDR3 spans 13 residues. The V gene lost 5 bases and the J gene lost 1 base, with 8 bases spanning the gap.

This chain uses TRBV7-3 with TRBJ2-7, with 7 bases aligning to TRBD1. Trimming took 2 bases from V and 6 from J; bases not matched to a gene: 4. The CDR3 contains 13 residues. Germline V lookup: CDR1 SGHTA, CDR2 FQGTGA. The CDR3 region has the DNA TGTGCCAGCAGCTTAGAGCCAGGGGGCGAGCAGTACTTC. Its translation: CASSLEPGGEQYF.

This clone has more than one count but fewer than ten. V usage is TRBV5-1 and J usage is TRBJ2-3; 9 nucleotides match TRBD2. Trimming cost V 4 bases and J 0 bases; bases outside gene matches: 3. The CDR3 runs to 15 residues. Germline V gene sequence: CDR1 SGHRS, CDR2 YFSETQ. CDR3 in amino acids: CASSRAGGSTDTQYF. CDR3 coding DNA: TGCGCCAGCAGCAGAGCGGGAGGTAGCACAGATACGCAGTATTTT.

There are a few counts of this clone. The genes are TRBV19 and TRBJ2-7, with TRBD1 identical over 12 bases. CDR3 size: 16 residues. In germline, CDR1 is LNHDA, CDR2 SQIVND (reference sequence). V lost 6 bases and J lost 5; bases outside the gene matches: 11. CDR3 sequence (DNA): TGTGCCAGTAGCCAAACCGGGACAGGGGGCAGGAACGAGCAGTACTTC. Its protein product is CASSQTGTGGRNEQYF.

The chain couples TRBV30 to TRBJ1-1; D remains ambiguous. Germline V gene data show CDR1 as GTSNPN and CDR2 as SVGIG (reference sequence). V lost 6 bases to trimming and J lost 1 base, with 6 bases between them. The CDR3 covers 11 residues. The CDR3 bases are TGTGCCTGCCAGGAGAACACTGAAGCTTTCTTT. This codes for CACQENTEAFF.

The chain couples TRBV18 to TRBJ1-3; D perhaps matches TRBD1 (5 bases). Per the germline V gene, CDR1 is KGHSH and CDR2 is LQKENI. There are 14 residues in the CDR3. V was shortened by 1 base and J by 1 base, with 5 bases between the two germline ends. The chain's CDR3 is CASSPQGSGNTIYF. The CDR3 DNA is TGTGCCAGCTCACCACAGGGGTCTGGAAACACCATATATTTT.